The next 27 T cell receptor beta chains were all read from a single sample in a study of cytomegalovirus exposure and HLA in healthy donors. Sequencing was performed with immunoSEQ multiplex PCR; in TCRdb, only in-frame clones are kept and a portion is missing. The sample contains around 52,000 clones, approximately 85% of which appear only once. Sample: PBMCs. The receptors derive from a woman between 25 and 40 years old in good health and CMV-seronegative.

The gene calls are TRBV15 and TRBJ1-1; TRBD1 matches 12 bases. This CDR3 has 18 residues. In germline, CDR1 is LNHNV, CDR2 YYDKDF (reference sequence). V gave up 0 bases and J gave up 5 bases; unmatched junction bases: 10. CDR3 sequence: CATSRDGTGGEVRTEAFF. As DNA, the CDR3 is TGTGCCACCAGCAGAGATGGGACAGGGGGCGAAGTGAGGACTGAAGCTTTCTTT.

The CDR3 is CASSLAFQGNNEQFF. As DNA, the CDR3 is TGCGCCAGCAGCTTGGCGTTCCAGGGCAACAATGAGCAGTTCTTC. The V gene is TRBV5-1, the J gene TRBJ2-1; D is possibly TRBD1 (5 bases). This CDR3 contains 15 residues. V lost 0 bases and J 5 bases, leaving 12 bases between the germline ends. Per germline, CDR1 SGHRS and CDR2 YFSETQ.

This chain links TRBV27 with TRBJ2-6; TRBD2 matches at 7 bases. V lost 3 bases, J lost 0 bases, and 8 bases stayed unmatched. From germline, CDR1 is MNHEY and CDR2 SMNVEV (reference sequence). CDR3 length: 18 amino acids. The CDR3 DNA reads TGTGCCAGCAGTTTTAGGCGGGGGATCTCCTCTGGGGCCAACGTCCTGACTTTC. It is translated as CASSFRRGISSGANVLTF.

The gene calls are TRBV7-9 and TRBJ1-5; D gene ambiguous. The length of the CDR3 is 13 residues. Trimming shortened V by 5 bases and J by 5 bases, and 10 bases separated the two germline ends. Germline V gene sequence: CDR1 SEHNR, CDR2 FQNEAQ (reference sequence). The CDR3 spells CASSLQGDQPQHF. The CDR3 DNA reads TGTGCCAGCAGCCTTCAAGGAGATCAGCCCCAGCATTTT.

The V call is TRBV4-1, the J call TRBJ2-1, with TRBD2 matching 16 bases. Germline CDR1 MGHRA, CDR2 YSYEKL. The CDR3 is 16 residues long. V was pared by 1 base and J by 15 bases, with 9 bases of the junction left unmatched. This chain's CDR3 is CASSQVAGLAGGRRFF. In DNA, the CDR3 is TGCGCCAGCAGCCAAGTAGCGGGACTAGCGGGAGGGCGGCGGTTCTTC.

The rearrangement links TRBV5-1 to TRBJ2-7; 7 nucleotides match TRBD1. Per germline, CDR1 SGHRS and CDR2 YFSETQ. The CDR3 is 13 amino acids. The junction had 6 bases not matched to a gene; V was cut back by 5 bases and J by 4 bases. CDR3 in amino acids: CASSFTGEYEQYF. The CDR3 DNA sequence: TGCGCCAGCAGTTTTACAGGGGAGTACGAGCAGTACTTC. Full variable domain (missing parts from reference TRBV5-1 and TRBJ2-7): KAGVTQTPRYLIKTRGQQVTLSCSPISGHRSVSWYQQTPGQGLQFLFEYFSETQRNKGNFPGRFSGRQFSNSRSEMNVSTLELGDSALYLCASSFTGEYEQYFGPGTRLTVT.

CDR3: CSVVQGTYEQYF. The CDR3 coding sequence is TGCAGCGTTGTTCAGGGAACCTACGAGCAGTACTTC. The rearrangement uses TRBV29-1 and TRBJ2-7, with TRBD1 as a possible D gene (5 bases). There are 12 residues in the CDR3. Germline CDR1 is SQVTM and CDR2 is ANQGSEA. Deletions cut 4 bases from V and 2 bases from J, with 9 bases between.

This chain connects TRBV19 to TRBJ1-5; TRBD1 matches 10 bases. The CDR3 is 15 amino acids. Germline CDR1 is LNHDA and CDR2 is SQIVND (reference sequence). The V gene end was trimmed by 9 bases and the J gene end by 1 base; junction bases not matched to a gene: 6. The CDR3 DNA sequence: TGTGCCAGCTCGCCGGGACAGGGGAGCAATCAGCCCCAGCATTTT. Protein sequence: CASSPGQGSNQPQHF.

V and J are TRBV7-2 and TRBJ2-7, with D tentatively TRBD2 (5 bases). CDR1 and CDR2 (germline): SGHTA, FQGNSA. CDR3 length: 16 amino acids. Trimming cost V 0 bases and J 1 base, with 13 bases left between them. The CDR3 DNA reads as TGTGCCAGCAGCTTAGCGCTCGGGGAAGGTTCCTACGAGCAGTACTTC. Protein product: CASSLALGEGSYEQYF.

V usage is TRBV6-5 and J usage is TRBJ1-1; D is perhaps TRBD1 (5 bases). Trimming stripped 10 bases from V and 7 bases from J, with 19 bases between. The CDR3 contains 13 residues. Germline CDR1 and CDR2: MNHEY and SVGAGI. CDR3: CATRRPGEIEAFF. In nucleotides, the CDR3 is TGTGCCACCAGACGACCGGGGGAGATTGAAGCTTTCTTT.

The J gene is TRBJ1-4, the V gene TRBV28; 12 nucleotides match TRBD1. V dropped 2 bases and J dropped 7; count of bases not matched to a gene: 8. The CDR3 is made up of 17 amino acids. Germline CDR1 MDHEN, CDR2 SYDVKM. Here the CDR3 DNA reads TGTGCCAGCAGTTTAGATTCGGGACAGGGGGCACGTGAAAAACTGTTTTTT. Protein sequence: CASSLDSGQGAREKLFF.

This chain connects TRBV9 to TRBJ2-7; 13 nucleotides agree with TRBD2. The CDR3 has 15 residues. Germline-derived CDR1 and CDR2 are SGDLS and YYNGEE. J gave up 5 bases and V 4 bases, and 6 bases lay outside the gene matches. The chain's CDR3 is CASSYGLAGENEQYF. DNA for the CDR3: TGTGCCAGCAGCTACGGACTAGCGGGAGAAAACGAGCAGTACTTC.

The CDR3 sequence: CASSLKHYRGRKDFGEKLFF. CDR3 nucleotide sequence: TGTGCCAGCAGTTTAAAACATTACAGGGGGAGAAAGGACTTTGGTGAAAAACTGTTTTTT. The V and J genes are TRBV28 and TRBJ1-4; 8 bases agree with TRBD1. This CDR3 has 20 residues. CDR1 and CDR2 from the germline V gene are MDHEN and SYDVKM. V dropped 2 bases and J dropped 7; count of bases not matched to a gene: 21.

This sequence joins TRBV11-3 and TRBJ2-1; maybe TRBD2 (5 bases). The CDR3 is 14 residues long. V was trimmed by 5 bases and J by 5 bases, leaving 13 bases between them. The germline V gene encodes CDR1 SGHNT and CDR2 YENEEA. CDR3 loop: CASSLPGLNNEQFF. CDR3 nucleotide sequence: TGTGCCAGCAGCCTACCCGGACTGAACAATGAGCAGTTCTTC.

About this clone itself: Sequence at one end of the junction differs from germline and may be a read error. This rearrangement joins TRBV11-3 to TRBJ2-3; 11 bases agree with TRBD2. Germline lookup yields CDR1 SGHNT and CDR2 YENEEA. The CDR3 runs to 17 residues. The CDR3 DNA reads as TGCGCCAGCAGCTTAGGAGGACTAGCGGGTACTGGGGATACGCAGTATTTT. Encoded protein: CASSLGGLAGTGDTQYF.

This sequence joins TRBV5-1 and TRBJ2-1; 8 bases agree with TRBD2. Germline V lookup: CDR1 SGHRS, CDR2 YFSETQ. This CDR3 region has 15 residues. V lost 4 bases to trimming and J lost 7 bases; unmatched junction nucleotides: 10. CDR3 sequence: CASSLRTSPGNEQFF. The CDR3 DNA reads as TGCGCCAGCAGCCTTAGGACTAGCCCTGGTAATGAGCAGTTCTTC.

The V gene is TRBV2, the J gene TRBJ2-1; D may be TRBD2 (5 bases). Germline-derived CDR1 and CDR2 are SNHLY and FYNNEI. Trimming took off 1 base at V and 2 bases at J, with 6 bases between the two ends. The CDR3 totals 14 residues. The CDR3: CASSEERTYNEQFF. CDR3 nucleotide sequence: TGTGCCAGCAGTGAAGAGCGGACCTACAATGAGCAGTTCTTC.

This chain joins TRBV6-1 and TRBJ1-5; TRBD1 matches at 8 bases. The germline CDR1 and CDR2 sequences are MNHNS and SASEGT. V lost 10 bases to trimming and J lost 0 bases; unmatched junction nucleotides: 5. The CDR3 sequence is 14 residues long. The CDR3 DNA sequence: TGTGCCACCCAGGGGGCATCTAGCAATCAGCCCCAGCATTTT. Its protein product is CATQGASSNQPQHF.

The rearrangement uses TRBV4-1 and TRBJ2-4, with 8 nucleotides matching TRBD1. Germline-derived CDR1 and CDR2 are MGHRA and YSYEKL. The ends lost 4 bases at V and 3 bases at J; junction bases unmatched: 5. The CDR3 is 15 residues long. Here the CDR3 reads CASSRTGIGKNIQYF. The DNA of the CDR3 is TGCGCCAGCAGCCGGACAGGGATTGGCAAAAACATTCAGTACTTC.

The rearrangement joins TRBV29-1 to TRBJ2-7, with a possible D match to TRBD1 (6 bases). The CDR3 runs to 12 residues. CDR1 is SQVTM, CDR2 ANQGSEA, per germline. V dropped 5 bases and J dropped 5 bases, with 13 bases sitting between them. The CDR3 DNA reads TGCAGCGTTTCTGACAGGATCGACGAGCAGTACTTC. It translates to CSVSDRIDEQYF.

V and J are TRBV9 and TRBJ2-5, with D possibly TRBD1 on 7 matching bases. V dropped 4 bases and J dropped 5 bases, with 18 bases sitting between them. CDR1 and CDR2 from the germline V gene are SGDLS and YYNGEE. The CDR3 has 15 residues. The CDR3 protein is CASSTSGGGIETQYF. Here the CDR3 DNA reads TGTGCCAGCAGCACGAGTGGAGGGGGCATCGAGACCCAGTACTTC.

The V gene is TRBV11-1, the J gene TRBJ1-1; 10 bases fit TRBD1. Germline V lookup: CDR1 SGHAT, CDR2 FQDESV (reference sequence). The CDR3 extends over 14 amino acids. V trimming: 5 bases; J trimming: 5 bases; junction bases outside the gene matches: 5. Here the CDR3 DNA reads TGTGCCAGCAGCGACGACAGGGGGCTTACTGAAGCTTTCTTT. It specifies CASSDDRGLTEAFF.

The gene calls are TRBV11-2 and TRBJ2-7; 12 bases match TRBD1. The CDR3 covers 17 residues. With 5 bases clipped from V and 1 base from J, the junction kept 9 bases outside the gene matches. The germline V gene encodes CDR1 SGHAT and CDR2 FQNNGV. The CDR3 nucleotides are TGTGCCAGCAGCCACGGGACAGGGGGCTTCTTTTCCTACGAGCAGTACTTC. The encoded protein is CASSHGTGGFFSYEQYF.

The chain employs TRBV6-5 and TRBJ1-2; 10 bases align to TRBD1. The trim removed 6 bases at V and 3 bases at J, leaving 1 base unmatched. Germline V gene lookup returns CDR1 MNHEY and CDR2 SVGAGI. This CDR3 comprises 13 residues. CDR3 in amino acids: CASRTGGDYGYTF. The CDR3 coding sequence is TGTGCCAGCAGGACAGGGGGCGACTATGGCTACACCTTC.

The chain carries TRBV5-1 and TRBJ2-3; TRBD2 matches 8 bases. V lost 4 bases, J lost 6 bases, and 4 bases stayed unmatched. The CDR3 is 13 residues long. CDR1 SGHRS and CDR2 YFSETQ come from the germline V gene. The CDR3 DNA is TGCGCCAGCAGCGGACTAGCATCGGATACGCAGTATTTT. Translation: CASSGLASDTQYF.

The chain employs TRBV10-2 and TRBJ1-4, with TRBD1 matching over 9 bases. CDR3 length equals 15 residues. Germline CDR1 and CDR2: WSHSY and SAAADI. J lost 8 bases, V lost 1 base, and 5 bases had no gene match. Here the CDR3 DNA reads TGCGCCAGCAGTGAGTTTGGACAGGGGACGGAAAAACTGTTTTTT. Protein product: CASSEFGQGTEKLFF.

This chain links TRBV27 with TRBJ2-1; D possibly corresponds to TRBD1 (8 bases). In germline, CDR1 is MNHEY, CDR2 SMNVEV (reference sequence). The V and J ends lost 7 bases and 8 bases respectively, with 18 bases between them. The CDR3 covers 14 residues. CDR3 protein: CASIKDREGDEQFF. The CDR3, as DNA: TGTGCCAGCATCAAGGACAGGGAGGGGGATGAGCAGTTCTTC.